The clone carrying this TCR beta chain ranks as medium-sized in terms of frequency. The antigen is unknown. The data originate from a study of CXCR3-negative and CXCR3-positive naive CD8 T cells. UMI-labeled TRB cDNA libraries were prepared by 5' RACE. TCRdb re-called the 5' RACE reads; every CDR3 protein appears as one record, without DNA. This sample's table reports 5,000 to 6,500 distinct CDR3 sequences. Findings and caveats of the study: The TRB CDR3s that CXCR3-positive naive cells carried were more hydrophobic than those of CXCR3-negative naive cells.

Sequencing was done on a sample of naive CXCR3+ CD8+ T cells from blood. Subset in this sample: CD45RO-CCR7+CD27+CD95- naive CD8+ T cells expressing CXCR3 (TNR3+). The receptor's source is a human donor in good health. Some clones in this sample may be carry-over from other donors' samples.

CDR3 sequence reads: CASSAGMGSYNEQFF. The chain uses TRBV19 and TRBJ2-1. CDR1 and CDR2 (germline): LNHDA, SQIVND (reference sequence). The CDR3 sequence is 15 residues long.